The rows below give T cell receptor beta chains drawn from one sample of a study of cytomegalovirus exposure and HLA in healthy donors. The data were produced by immunoSEQ multiplex PCR, yet TCRdb's version contains in-frame clones alone and is incomplete. This table holds roughly 190,000 clones, 65% to 90% found once. Sequencing used PBMCs. All receptors come from a man aged 40-50 years in good health and CMV-seropositive. Both conserved end residues are part of each CDR3. Fields, in order: D gene, clone size, J gene, V gene, CDR3 protein, CDR3 DNA. The D gene is left open where the match is weak. The size of a clone is reported for some rows only, either as once, few or many, or as a class for expanded clones.

>NA|few|TRBJ1-2|TRBV5-4
CASRRGANISYTF
TGTGCCAGCCGACGGGGGGCAAATATCAGCTACACCTTC
>NA|NA|TRBJ2-1|TRBV5-6
CASSLSQFSYNEQFF
TGTGCCAGCAGCTTGTCTCAGTTCTCCTACAATGAGCAGTTCTTC
>NA|NA|TRBJ1-5|TRBV4-1
CASSQEGMSQPQHF
TGCGCCAGCAGCCAGGAGGGTATGAGTCAGCCCCAGCATTTT
>TRBD2|few|TRBJ2-7|TRBV6-5
CASSRGAYEQYF
TGTGCCAGCAGCCGGGGGGCCTACGAGCAGTACTTC
>NA|NA|TRBJ2-1|TRBV21-1
CASSGTGLEISPLAQWNEQFF
TGTGCCAGCAGCGGGACAGGACTAGAAATATCCCCTTTGGCACAGTGGAATGAGCAGTTCTTC
>TRBD1|NA|TRBJ2-5|TRBV10-3
CAISPGTVFQETQYF
TGTGCCATCAGTCCCGGGACAGTTTTCCAAGAGACCCAGTACTTC
>TRBD1|NA|TRBJ1-4|TRBV15
CATSGTGGKLFF
TGTGCCACCAGCGGGACAGGGGGGAAACTGTTTTTT
>NA|NA|TRBJ2-2|TRBV4-3
CASSQDRGWGRNTGELFF
TGCGCCAGCAGCCAAGATCGAGGGTGGGGTAGGAACACCGGGGAGCTGTTTTTT
>TRBD1|NA|TRBJ1-5|TRBV6-1
CASSEAYRGPQPQHF
TGTGCCAGCAGTGAAGCCTACAGGGGGCCCCAGCCCCAGCATTTT
>NA|NA|TRBJ2-7|TRBV30
CAWSVRGRANEQYF
TGTGCCTGGAGTGTACGGGGGAGAGCTAACGAGCAGTACTTC
>NA|NA|TRBJ1-2|TRBV12-5
CAVSGLTYGYTF
TGTGCAGTTTCGGGACTGACCTATGGCTACACCTTC
>NA|NA|TRBJ2-1|TRBV29-1
CSVEVSPSSYNEQFF
TGCAGCGTTGAAGTGTCCCCGAGCTCCTACAATGAGCAGTTCTTC
>NA|few|TRBJ1-2|TRBV2
CASADNLLSGYTF
TGTGCCAGCGCGGACAATCTTCTCTCTGGCTACACCTTC
>TRBD2|NA|TRBJ2-2|TRBV6-6
CASSDLAGGPGELFF
TGTGCCAGCAGTGATCTAGCGGGGGGGCCCGGGGAGCTGTTTTTT